This T cell receptor (beta chain) was recorded in a study of cytomegalovirus exposure and HLA in healthy donors. Study findings and constraints: Productive rates of about 90% or about 30% were seen for most TCR beta V segments in an earlier analysis. One later analysis reportedly identified an Asian-associated ancestry cluster that showed fewer N-insertions than the approximately 700-donor mean.

PCR was performed using 60 Vbeta and 13 Jbeta primers. Clones were sequenced by immunoSEQ multiplex PCR, and TCRdb holds only the in-frame ones, with some missing. The data show more than 100,000 clones, with roughly 80% seen just once and roughly 7.8% held by the top ten. As concerns this clone: Its antigen remains unknown.

The CDR3 runs 14 residues. Deletions cut 5 bases from V and 4 bases from J, with 12 bases between. Germline-derived CDR1 and CDR2 are SGHTA and FQGNSA. The specimen was PBMCs. The clonotype originates from a woman aged 50 to 60 in good health and CMV-seropositive. The chain couples TRBV7-2 to TRBJ2-1, with D perhaps matching TRBD2 (6 bases). As DNA, the CDR3 is TGTGCCAGCAGCCGTGGGACTTTTTACAATGAGCAGTTCTTC. Translation: CASSRGTFYNEQFF.